These 5 T cell receptor beta chains share one sample of origin, sequenced in a study of patients and donors after allogeneic stem cell transplantation. One entry per CDR3 protein, called by TCRdb with MiXCR from the RT-PCR reads. Of about 210,000 distinct CDR3 sequences in the sample, 35% to 45% were seen once. Sequencing was done on a sample of blood, either unsorted or a sorted T cell fraction (not recorded which). The receptors were sampled from a human donor who was either an allogeneic HSCT recipient or a stem cell or donor lymphocyte infusion donor (not recorded which). It is not recorded whose cells these are; they may come from a transplant donor.

The chain combines TRBV20-1 with TRBJ1-1; no clear D gene. CDR3 length: 12 residues. The V end was cut by 4 bases, the J end by 8 bases, with 14 bases between. Germline-derived CDR1 and CDR2 are DFQATT and SNEGSKA (reference sequence). CDR3 region: CSANSPVPEAFF. CDR3 nucleotides: TGCAGTGCTAATTCACCGGTCCCGGAAGCTTTCTTT.

This clonotype was detected a few times. V gene TRBV4-3 combines with J gene TRBJ1-4, with 7 nucleotides matching TRBD1. This CDR3 comprises 15 residues. With V trimmed by 0 bases and J by 10 bases, 8 bases remained unmatched. Germline V lookup: CDR1 LGHNA, CDR2 YSLEER. The CDR3 sequence: CASSQEVGGRRKLFF. The CDR3 DNA sequence: TGCGCCAGCAGCCAAGAGGTAGGGGGCCGGAGAAAACTGTTTTTT.

In its sample, this clonotype was seen a few times. The gene calls are TRBV4-1 and TRBJ1-6, with a weak D call TRBD1 (6 bases). Germline V gives CDR1 MGHRA, CDR2 YSYEKL. Trimming cost V 2 bases and J 5 bases, with 10 bases left between them. CDR3 length: 15 amino acids. CDR3 sequence: CASSQSGVHNSPLHF. The CDR3 bases are TGCGCCAGCAGCCAATCAGGGGTCCATAATTCACCCCTCCACTTT.

The gene calls are TRBV20-1 and TRBJ1-2; tentatively, D is TRBD1 (6 bases). Trimming removed 6 bases at V and 4 bases at J, with 15 bases between. Germline loops: CDR1 DFQATT, CDR2 SNEGSKA (reference sequence). There are 13 residues in the CDR3. CDR3 sequence (DNA): TGCAGTGCCACGAAGGGGGAACTCTATGGCTACACCTTC. This translates into CSATKGELYGYTF.

The chain carries TRBV7-6 and TRBJ1-2; weak D call: TRBD1 (5 bases). Germline CDR1 and CDR2: SGHVS and FNYEAQ. Trimming removed 0 bases from V and 7 bases from J, with 12 bases in between. This CDR3 spans 14 amino acids. The CDR3: CASSLAGRGSGYTF. CDR3 nucleotide sequence: TGTGCCAGCAGCTTAGCGGGCCGGGGGAGTGGCTACACCTTC. Complete variable domain (other parts from reference TRBV7-6 and TRBJ1-2): GAGVSQSPRYKVTKRGQDVALRCDPISGHVSLYWYRQALGQGPEFLTYFNYEAQQDKSGLPNDRFSAERPEGSISTLTIQRTEQRDSAMYRCASSLAGRGSGYTFGSGTRLTVV.